What follows are 20 T cell receptor beta chains derived from one specimen sequenced in a study of blood T cells in healthy people across ages. The authors ran a second PCR of roughly 7 to 11 cycles using a sample-barcoded 5' primer and a J-beta primer mix. TCRdb ran MiXCR on the 5' RACE reads and lists one entry per CDR3 protein. This sample yields about 1 million distinct CDR3 sequences, of which 40% to 55% are seen a single time; over 15% belongs to the top ten. The sequenced sample consisted of blood. Receptors originate from a woman aged 60-70 years in good health.

This clonotype was observed a handful of times. The V and J genes are TRBV10-2 and TRBJ2-5; TRBD1 agrees at 7 bases. CDR1 and CDR2 (germline): WSHSY, SAAADI. The CDR3 has 15 residues. The V and J ends lost 7 bases and 9 bases, in that order; junction bases with no gene match: 17. The CDR3 is CASNPDRELWGSQYF. CDR3 in DNA: TGCGCCAGCAACCCAGACAGGGAGTTATGGGGGTCCCAGTACTTC.

This clonotype was recorded a few times. The CDR3 coding sequence is TGCGCCAGCAGCCACCCAGGGGCCCAAGAGACCCAGTACTTC. This gives the protein CASSHPGAQETQYF. The V gene is TRBV4-1, the J gene TRBJ2-5; possibly TRBD1 for D (6 bases). Per the germline V gene, CDR1 is MGHRA and CDR2 is YSYEKL. This CDR3 spans 14 amino acids. The V end was cut by 3 bases, the J end by 1 base, with 9 bases between.

The chain joins TRBV6-6 to TRBJ1-5; 8 bases match TRBD1. Germline loops: CDR1 MNHNY, CDR2 SVGAGI (reference sequence). Trimming removed 0 bases from V and 8 bases from J; junction bases left unmatched: 9. The CDR3 has 16 residues. In DNA, the CDR3 is TGTGCCAGCAGTTACTCGTCTGGGACAGGAATCGAGCCCCAGCATTTT. Encoded protein: CASSYSSGTGIEPQHF.

With regard to this clonotype: Given a much more abundant clone one base away, this may be a read error. The chain employs TRBV7-2 and TRBJ2-5; the D gene could be TRBD1 or TRBD2 (5 bases each). Trimming took off 0 bases at V and 11 bases at J, with 22 bases between the two ends. The CDR3 has 16 amino acids. The germline V gene has CDR1 SGHTA and CDR2 FQGNSA. Here the CDR3 DNA reads TGTGCCAGCAGCTTAGCTCCGGGACGCGGCTACAATGAGCAGTACTTC. Translating gives CASSLAPGRGYNEQYF.

J is TRBJ2-1 and V is TRBV27; TRBD1 agrees at 12 bases. The CDR3 has 14 residues. J lost 9 bases, V lost 9 bases, and 9 bases had no gene match. Germline lookup yields CDR1 MNHEY and CDR2 SMNVEV (reference sequence). The chain's CDR3 is CASNRDRGRGEQFF. The DNA for the CDR3 is TGTGCCAGTAACCGGGACAGGGGGCGCGGTGAGCAGTTCTTC.

This CDR3 reads CASKALTGRFETQYF. The CDR3 DNA follows: TGCGCCAGCAAAGCCCTCACGGGGAGGTTTGAGACCCAGTACTTC. The chain has TRBV5-1 and TRBJ2-5; a weak D match, TRBD2 (6 bases). The CDR3 covers 15 residues. CDR1 is SGHRS and CDR2 is YFSETQ in the germline V gene. V was trimmed by 6 bases and J by 5 bases, leaving 20 bases between them.

The V and J genes are TRBV25-1 and TRBJ2-1; 13 bases are a match to TRBD2. The V segment lost 0 bases and the J segment 5 bases; nucleotides outside the gene matches: 7. Looked up from germline, CDR1 is MGHDK and CDR2 is SYGVNS. This CDR3 is 18 amino acids long. CDR3 residues: CASSEYTGLAGRHNEQFF. Written as DNA, the CDR3 is TGTGCCAGCAGTGAATATACGGGACTAGCGGGAAGACACAATGAGCAGTTCTTC. The full variable domain, its missing parts supplied by reference TRBV25-1 and TRBJ2-1, is EADIYQTPRYLVIGTGKKITLECSQTMGHDKMYWYQQDPGMELHLIHYSYGVNSTEKGDLSSESTVSRIRTEHFPLTLESARPSHTSQYLCASSEYTGLAGRHNEQFFGPGTRLTVL.

This clonotype came up a few times. The genes are TRBV7-8 and TRBJ2-7; 10 bases are shared with TRBD1. V shed 5 bases and J 4 bases; nucleotides not matched to a gene: 8. Per the germline V gene, CDR1 is SGHVS and CDR2 is FQNEAQ. There are 15 residues in the CDR3. Written as DNA, the CDR3 is TGTGCCAGCAGCCCCAGACAGGGGGCGTGGTACGAGCAGTACTTC. Its protein product is CASSPRQGAWYEQYF.

This clonotype was seen more than once but under ten times. This chain connects TRBV3-1 to TRBJ1-1, with TRBD1 matching 9 bases. This CDR3 has 15 residues. V shed 4 bases, J shed 5 bases, and the junction held 8 bases outside the gene matches. Germline V lookup: CDR1 LGHDT, CDR2 YNNKEL (reference sequence). CDR3 sequence: CASSPQQGAQTEAFF. In DNA, the CDR3 is TGTGCCAGCAGCCCTCAACAGGGGGCGCAGACTGAAGCTTTCTTT.

The rearrangement uses TRBV20-1 and TRBJ1-5, with D tentatively TRBD1 (5 bases). CDR1 is DFQATT, CDR2 SNEGSKA, per germline (reference sequence). The CDR3 is 15 amino acids. With 6 bases removed from V and 3 bases from J, the gap between germline ends came to 18 bases. CDR3 sequence: CSASTTGTFNQPQHF. In DNA, the CDR3 is TGCAGTGCGTCGACGACCGGGACGTTCAATCAGCCCCAGCATTTT.

This clonotype has more than one count but fewer than ten. The chain couples TRBV27 to TRBJ2-1; tentatively, D is TRBD2 (5 bases). The CDR3 runs 15 residues. The germline gives CDR1 MNHEY, CDR2 SMNVEV (reference sequence). V lost 2 bases and J lost 3, with 11 bases in between. The CDR3 sequence: CASSLEGLGYNEQFF. CDR3 DNA sequence: TGTGCCAGCAGTTTAGAGGGATTGGGCTACAATGAGCAGTTCTTC.

This chain links TRBV9 with TRBJ2-3, with 7 nucleotides matching TRBD1. V was pared by 2 bases and J by 10 bases, with 4 bases of the junction left unmatched. This CDR3 has 12 residues. Germline V gives CDR1 SGDLS, CDR2 YYNGEE. In nucleotides, the CDR3 is TGTGCCAGCAGCGTTGGACAGGCGGCGCAGTATTTT. Translated: CASSVGQAAQYF.

This clonotype turned up a few times. J is TRBJ2-3 and V is TRBV20-1; 8 bases map to TRBD2. Germline CDR1 reads DFQATT; CDR2 reads SNEGSKA (reference sequence). With V trimmed by 7 bases and J by 3 bases, 6 bases remained unmatched. This CDR3 is 13 amino acids long. The CDR3 here is CSGRGRRTDTQYF. The CDR3 region has the DNA TGCAGTGGGCGCGGGAGGAGGACAGATACGCAGTATTTT.

This rearrangement joins TRBV15 to TRBJ2-2; D might be TRBD2 (5 bases). Germline V gene lookup returns CDR1 LNHNV and CDR2 YYDKDF (reference sequence). The CDR3 length is 16 residues. Between the trimmed V and J ends, which lost 8 bases and 0 bases, there was a span of 16 bases. CDR3 protein: CATSEDGSTNTGELFF. DNA of the CDR3: TGTGCCACCTCGGAGGATGGCAGCACGAACACCGGGGAGCTGTTTTTT.

This clonotype has just one count. The chain has TRBV5-1 and TRBJ2-1; D might be TRBD1 (5 bases). The assigned J gene may be wrong: the sequence end matches TRBJ2-7 better. The CDR3 loop spans 14 amino acids. The V gene's germline CDR1 is SGHRS and CDR2 YFSETQ. CDR3 coding DNA: TGCGCCAGCAGCTTGCAGGGTCCCCACAATGAGCAGTACTTC. This codes for CASSLQGPHNEQYF.

This clonotype has a count of ten or more. This chain connects TRBV29-1 to TRBJ2-4, with TRBD2 matching 12 bases. The last part of the DNA fits TRBJ2-7 better; the J call may be wrong. The germline CDR1 and CDR2 sequences are SQVTM and ANQGSEA. This CDR3 is 13 amino acids long. CDR3 in DNA: TGCAGCGCCTGGACTAGCGGGAACTACGAGCAGTACTTC. Its translation is CSAWTSGNYEQYF.

The rearrangement links TRBV12-3 or TRBV12-4 to TRBJ1-6; D is ambiguous. CDR3 length: 16 residues. Trimming left V 4 bases short and J 10 bases short, with 20 bases between. CDR3 residues: CASSSTGLGVRSPLHF. Written as DNA, the CDR3 is TGTGCCAGCAGTTCCACTGGGCTCGGGGTGAGGTCACCCCTCCACTTT.

The chain employs TRBV20-1 and TRBJ1-2, with a possible D match to TRBD1 (6 bases). CDR3 length equals 13 residues. Germline assignment: CDR1 DFQATT and CDR2 SNEGSKA (reference sequence). V was trimmed by 5 bases and J by 2 bases, leaving 12 bases between them. CDR3 protein: CSAPRQANYGYTF. Here the CDR3 DNA reads TGCAGTGCTCCACGACAGGCCAACTATGGCTACACCTTC.

The V call is TRBV5-1, the J call TRBJ2-1; D may be TRBD2 (6 bases). Between the trimmed V and J ends, which lost 1 base and 4 bases, there was a span of 18 bases. CDR3 length: 17 residues. From germline, CDR1 is SGHRS and CDR2 YFSETQ. CDR3 in amino acids: CASSLSGRVAAYNEQFF. Written as DNA, the CDR3 is TGCGCCAGCAGCTTGTCAGGCCGGGTAGCGGCATACAATGAGCAGTTCTTC.

This clonotype has a handful of counts. The chain links TRBV3-1 to TRBJ1-2; 9 bases agree with TRBD1. This CDR3 is built from 13 residues. Trimming removed 3 bases from V and 8 bases from J; junction bases left unmatched: 4. CDR1 LGHDT and CDR2 YNNKEL come from the germline V gene (reference sequence). CDR3 nucleotide sequence: TGTGCCAGCAGCCAGGACAGGGGATCCGGCTACACCTTC. This encodes CASSQDRGSGYTF.